This T cell receptor beta chain was sequenced in a study of blood T cell repertoires in COVID-19. Clones were sequenced by immunoSEQ multiplex PCR, and TCRdb holds only the in-frame ones, with some missing. The sample includes some 240,000 clones, approximately 85% seen only once; the top ten take about 6.2%. The sequenced sample consisted of PBMCs or T cells enriched from blood (not recorded which). This receptor was taken from a woman aged 50 to 60 who had been exposed to COVID-19.

CDR3: CATSLLNTEAFF. The CDR3 region has the DNA TGTGCCACTTCTCTACTGAACACTGAAGCTTTCTTT. V usage is TRBV15 and J usage is TRBJ1-1; D gene uncertain. The CDR3 runs 12 residues. Looked up from germline, CDR1 is LNHNV and CDR2 is YYDKDF (reference sequence). V lost 9 bases and J lost 0, with 8 bases in between.